The present T cell receptor beta chain was sequenced within a study of blood T cells in healthy people across ages. The wider study: About one barcoded beta molecule per two T cells was the capture yield of template switching.

Combining a sample-barcoded 5' primer with a J-beta primer mix, a second PCR ran for about 7 to 11 cycles. There were at least 3 million CDR3-containing paired-end reads obtained from each sample. One entry per CDR3 protein results from TCRdb running MiXCR on the 5' RACE reads. The sample contains about 640,000 distinct CDR3 sequences, 25% to 30% of which appear only once. Germline V gene sequence: CDR1 LGHDT, CDR2 YNNKEL (reference sequence). The CDR3 consists of 13 residues. The V gene lost 4 bases and the J gene lost 7 bases, with 13 bases spanning the gap. Caucasian, healthy and from Russia, the donors were aged between 6 and 90.

This chain links TRBV3-1 with TRBJ1-2; D call uncertain. The receptor's source is a woman of 80 years or more in good health. The sequencing input was blood. DNA for the CDR3: TGTGCCAGCAGCCTCGGACCTCGGGGTGGCTACACCTTC. This gives the protein CASSLGPRGGYTF.